Reported below is one T cell receptor (beta chain). These data belong to a study of monozygotic twins with inflammatory bowel disease. TCRdb re-called the 5' RACE reads and gives one entry per CDR3 protein, without DNA. The data show about 210,000 distinct CDR3 sequences, and the top ten clones hold approximately 1.5%. CDR1 is SQVTM, CDR2 ANQGSEA, per germline. The length of the CDR3 is 13 residues. The source is a human donor with ulcerative colitis or Crohn's disease, or a healthy co-twin of an affected twin (not recorded which). The sequenced material came from blood. V usage is TRBV29-1 and J usage is TRBJ1-2; TCRdb selects TRBD1, and the lack of DNA leaves this call unchecked. CDR3 region: CSVEGQTGYGYTF.